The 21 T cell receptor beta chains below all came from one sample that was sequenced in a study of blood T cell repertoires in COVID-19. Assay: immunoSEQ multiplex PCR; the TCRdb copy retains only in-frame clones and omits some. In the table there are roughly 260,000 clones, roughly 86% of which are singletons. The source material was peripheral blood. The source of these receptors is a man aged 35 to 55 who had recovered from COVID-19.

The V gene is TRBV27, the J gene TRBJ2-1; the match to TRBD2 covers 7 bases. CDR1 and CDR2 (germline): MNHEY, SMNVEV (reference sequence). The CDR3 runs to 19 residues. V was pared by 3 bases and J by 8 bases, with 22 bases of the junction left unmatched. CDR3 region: CASSLTRLGLVGSLYEQFF. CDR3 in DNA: TGTGCCAGCAGTTTGACACGCCTCGGACTAGTGGGCTCCTTGTATGAGCAGTTCTTC.

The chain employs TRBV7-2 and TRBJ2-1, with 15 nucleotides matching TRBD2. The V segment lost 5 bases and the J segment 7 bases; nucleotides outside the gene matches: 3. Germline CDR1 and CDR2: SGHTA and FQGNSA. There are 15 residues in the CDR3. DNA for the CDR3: TGTGCCAGCAGCGGACTAGCGGGAGGGGTTAATGAGCAGTTCTTC. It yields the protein CASSGLAGGVNEQFF. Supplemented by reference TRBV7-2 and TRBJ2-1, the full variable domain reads GAGVSQSPSNKVTEKGKDVELRCDPISGHTALYWYRQSLGQGLEFLIYFQGNSAPDKSGLPSDRFSAERTGGSVSTLTIQRTQQEDSAVYLCASSGLAGGVNEQFFGPGTRLTVL.

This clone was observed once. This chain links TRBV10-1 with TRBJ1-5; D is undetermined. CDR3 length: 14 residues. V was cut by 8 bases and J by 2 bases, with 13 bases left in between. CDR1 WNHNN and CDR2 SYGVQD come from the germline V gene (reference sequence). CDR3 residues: CASLVVRGNQPQHF. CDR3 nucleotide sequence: TGCGCCAGCCTTGTGGTCCGGGGCAATCAGCCCCAGCATTTT.

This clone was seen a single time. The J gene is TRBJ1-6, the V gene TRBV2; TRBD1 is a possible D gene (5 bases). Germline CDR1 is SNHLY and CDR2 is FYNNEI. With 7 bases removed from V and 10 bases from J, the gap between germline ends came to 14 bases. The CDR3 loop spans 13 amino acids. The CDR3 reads CASKEQGGSPLHF. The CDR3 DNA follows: TGTGCCAGCAAGGAGCAGGGAGGCTCACCCCTCCACTTT.

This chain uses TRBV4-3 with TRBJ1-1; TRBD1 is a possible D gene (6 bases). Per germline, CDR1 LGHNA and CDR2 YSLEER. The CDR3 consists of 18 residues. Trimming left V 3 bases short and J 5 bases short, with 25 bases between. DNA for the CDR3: TGCGCCAGCAGCCAGGGGGCTCGGGGCCGCATGGGAGAAACTGAAGCTTTCTTT. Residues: CASSQGARGRMGETEAFF.

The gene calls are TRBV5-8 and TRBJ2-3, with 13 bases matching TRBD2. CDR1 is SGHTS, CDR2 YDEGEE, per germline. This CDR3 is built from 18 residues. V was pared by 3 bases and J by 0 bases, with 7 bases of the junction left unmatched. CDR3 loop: CASSSVGTSGISTDTQYF. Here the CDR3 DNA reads TGTGCCAGCAGCTCGGTCGGGACTAGCGGGATAAGCACAGATACGCAGTATTTT.

CDR3 DNA: TGCAGCGTTGAAGAACGTCCAGGCTCCTACAATGAGCAGTTCTTC. Translating gives CSVEERPGSYNEQFF. The chain uses TRBV29-1 and TRBJ2-1; D unclear. Looked up from germline, CDR1 is SQVTM and CDR2 is ANQGSEA. The CDR3 has 15 amino acids. V dropped 0 bases and J dropped 0 bases, with 9 bases sitting between them.

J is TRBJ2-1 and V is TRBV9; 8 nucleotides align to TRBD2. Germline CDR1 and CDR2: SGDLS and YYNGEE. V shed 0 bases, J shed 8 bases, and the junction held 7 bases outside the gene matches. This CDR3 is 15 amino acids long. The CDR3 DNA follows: TGTGCCAGCAGCGTAGCGGGAGGGACTTCGGATGAGCAGTTCTTC. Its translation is CASSVAGGTSDEQFF.

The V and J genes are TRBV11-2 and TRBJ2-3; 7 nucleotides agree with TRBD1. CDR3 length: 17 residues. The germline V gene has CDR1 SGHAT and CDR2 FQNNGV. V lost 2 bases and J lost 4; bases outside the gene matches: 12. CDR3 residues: CASSLQPGTVSPDTQYF. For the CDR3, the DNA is TGTGCCAGCAGCTTACAACCCGGGACAGTCTCTCCAGATACGCAGTATTTT.

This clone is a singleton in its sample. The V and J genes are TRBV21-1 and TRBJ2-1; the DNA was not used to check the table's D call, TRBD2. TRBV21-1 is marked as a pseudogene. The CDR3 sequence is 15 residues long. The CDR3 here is CASSSRETGGNEQFF. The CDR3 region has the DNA TGTGCCAGCAGCTCCCGGGAAACAGGAGGGAATGAGCAGTTCTTC.

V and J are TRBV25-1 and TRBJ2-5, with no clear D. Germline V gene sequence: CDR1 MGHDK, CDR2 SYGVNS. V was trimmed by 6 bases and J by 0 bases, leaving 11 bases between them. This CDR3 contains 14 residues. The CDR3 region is CASSLAQYQETQYF. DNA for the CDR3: TGTGCCAGCAGCCTCGCTCAGTACCAAGAGACCCAGTACTTC. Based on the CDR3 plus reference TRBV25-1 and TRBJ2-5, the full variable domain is EADIYQTPRYLVIGTGKKITLECSQTMGHDKMYWYQQDPGMELHLIHYSYGVNSTEKGDLSSESTVSRIRTEHFPLTLESARPSHTSQYLCASSLAQYQETQYFGPGTRLLVL.

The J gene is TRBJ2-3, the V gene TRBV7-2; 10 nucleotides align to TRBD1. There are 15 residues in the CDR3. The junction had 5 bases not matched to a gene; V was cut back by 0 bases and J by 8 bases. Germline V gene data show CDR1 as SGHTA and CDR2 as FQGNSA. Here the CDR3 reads CASSLARQGAVTQYF. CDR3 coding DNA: TGTGCCAGCAGCTTAGCGAGACAGGGGGCTGTTACGCAGTATTTT. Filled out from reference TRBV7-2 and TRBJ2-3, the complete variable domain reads GAGVSQSPSNKVTEKGKDVELRCDPISGHTALYWYRQSLGQGLEFLIYFQGNSAPDKSGLPSDRFSAERTGGSVSTLTIQRTQQEDSAVYLCASSLARQGAVTQYFGPGTRLTVL.

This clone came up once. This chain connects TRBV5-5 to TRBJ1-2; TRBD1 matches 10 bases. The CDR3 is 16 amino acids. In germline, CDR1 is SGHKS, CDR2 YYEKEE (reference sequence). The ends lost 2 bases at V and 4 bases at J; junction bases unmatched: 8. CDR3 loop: CASSFNSGTGVYGYTF. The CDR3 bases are TGTGCCAGCAGCTTCAACTCCGGGACAGGGGTCTATGGCTACACCTTC.

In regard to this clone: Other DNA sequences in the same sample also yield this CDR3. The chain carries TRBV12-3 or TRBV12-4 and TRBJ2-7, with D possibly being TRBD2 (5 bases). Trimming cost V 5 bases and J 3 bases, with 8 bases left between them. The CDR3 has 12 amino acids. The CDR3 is CASSPRGYEQYF. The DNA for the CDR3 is TGTGCCAGCAGTCCTCGGGGCTACGAGCAGTACTTC.

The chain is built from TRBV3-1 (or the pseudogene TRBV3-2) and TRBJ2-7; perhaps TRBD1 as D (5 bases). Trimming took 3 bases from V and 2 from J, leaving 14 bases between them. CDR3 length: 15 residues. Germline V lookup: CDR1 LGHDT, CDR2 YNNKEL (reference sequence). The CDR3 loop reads CASSHWSDRAYEQYF. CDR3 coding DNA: TGTGCCAGCAGCCATTGGTCTGACAGAGCCTACGAGCAGTACTTC.

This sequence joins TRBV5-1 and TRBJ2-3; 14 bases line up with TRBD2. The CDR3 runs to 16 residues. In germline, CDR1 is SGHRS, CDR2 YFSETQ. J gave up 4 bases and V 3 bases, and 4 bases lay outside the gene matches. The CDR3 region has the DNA TGCGCCAGCAGCTCCAGGACTAGCGGGGGGCCAGATACGCAGTATTTT. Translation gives CASSSRTSGGPDTQYF.

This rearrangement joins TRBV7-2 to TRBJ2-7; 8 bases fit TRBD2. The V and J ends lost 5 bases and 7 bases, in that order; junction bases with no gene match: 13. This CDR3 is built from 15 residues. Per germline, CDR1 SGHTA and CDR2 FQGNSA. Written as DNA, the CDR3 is TGTGCCAGCAGCGCCACTAGCGGACCTTTAGGGGAGCAGTACTTC. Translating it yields CASSATSGPLGEQYF.

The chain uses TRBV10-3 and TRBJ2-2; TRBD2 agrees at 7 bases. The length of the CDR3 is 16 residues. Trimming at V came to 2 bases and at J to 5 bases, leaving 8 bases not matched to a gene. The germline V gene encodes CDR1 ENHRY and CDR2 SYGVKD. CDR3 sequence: CAISERAGDRTGELFF. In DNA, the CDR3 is TGTGCCATCAGTGAGAGGGCGGGAGACCGAACCGGGGAGCTGTTTTTT.

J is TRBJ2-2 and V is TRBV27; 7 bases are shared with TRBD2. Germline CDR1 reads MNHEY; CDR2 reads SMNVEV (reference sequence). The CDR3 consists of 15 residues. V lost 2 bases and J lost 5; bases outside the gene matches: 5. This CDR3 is CASSLMAGATGELFF. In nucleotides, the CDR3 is TGTGCCAGCAGTTTAATGGCGGGAGCAACCGGGGAGCTGTTTTTT.

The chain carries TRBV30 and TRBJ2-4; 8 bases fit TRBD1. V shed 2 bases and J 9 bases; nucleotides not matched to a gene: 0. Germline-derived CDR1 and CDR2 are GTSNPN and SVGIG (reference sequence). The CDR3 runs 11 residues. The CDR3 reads CAWSTGGIQYF. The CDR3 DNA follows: TGTGCCTGGAGTACAGGGGGCATTCAGTACTTC.

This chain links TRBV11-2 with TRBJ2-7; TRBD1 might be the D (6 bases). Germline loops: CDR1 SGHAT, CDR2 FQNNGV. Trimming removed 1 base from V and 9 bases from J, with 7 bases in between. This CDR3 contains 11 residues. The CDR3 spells CASSLGRGQYF. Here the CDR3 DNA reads TGTGCCAGCAGCTTAGGCAGGGGGCAGTACTTC.